What follows describes a single T cell receptor beta chain. The germline V gene has CDR1 SEHNR and CDR2 FQNEAQ (reference sequence). This CDR3 region has 14 residues. J gave up 4 bases and V 3 bases, and 5 bases lay outside the gene matches. In the authors' methods: Scientists estimated how many nucleated cells there were by amplifying reference gene primers. Only in-frame clones appear in the TCRdb table, and some are missing; sequencing was by immunoSEQ multiplex PCR. That table furnishes V, J and clone size, whereas the DNA furnished D and trimming. Altogether nearly 200,000 clones are present, roughly 84% being singletons, with the ten largest covering 5% to 8%. The data were taken from a study of blood T cell repertoires in COVID-19. Overall study: Specimens from acute and convalescent COVID-19 originated in the United States, Italy and Spain. PBMCs, B-cell-depleted T cells, or T cells were the source of the cDNA or gDNA that made up the material.

The sequencing input was peripheral blood. V and J are TRBV7-9 and TRBJ1-2; 7 nucleotides agree with TRBD1. The sequence derives from a woman in her 40s who had recovered from COVID-19. CDR3 sequence reads: CASSFGQAPYGYTF. CDR3 nucleotides: TGTGCCAGCAGCTTCGGACAGGCGCCCTATGGCTACACCTTC.